The 10 T cell receptor beta chains below were found in one sample sequenced in a study of blood T cell repertoires in COVID-19 (dated by TCRdb to about 2020). Libraries were made using the immunoSEQ multiplex PCR assay. Not all clones reach the TCRdb copy of this immuneACCESS table, which keeps in-frame sequences only. Checked studies attribute under half of the gap to unresolved V genes and leave the rest unexplained. Across this sample there are about 63,000 clones, with roughly 68% seen only once. Approximately 28% of the sample belongs to the ten largest clones. Sequencing was performed on peripheral blood. These TCRs come from a woman over 75 with acute or convalescent COVID-19.

Points on this clone: The identical CDR3 is also encoded by other nucleotide sequences in the sample. The V call is TRBV29-1, the J call TRBJ2-5, with D possibly TRBD2 on 6 matching bases. In germline, CDR1 is SQVTM, CDR2 ANQGSEA. This CDR3 region has 12 residues. This chain's CDR3 is CSGALGGETQYF. The CDR3 DNA reads TGCAGTGGGGCACTAGGAGGGGAGACCCAGTACTTC.

The chain joins TRBV28 to TRBJ2-7; D perhaps matches TRBD1 (6 bases). Per the germline V gene, CDR1 is MDHEN and CDR2 is SYDVKM. Trimming left V 2 bases short and J 7 bases short, with 15 bases between. There are 14 residues in the CDR3. The CDR3 reads CASSLGGQSGEQYF. DNA of the CDR3: TGTGCCAGCAGTTTAGGGGGCCAGTCTGGTGAGCAGTACTTC.

The V call is TRBV15, the J call TRBJ2-1, with a weak D call TRBD2 (5 bases). This CDR3 spans 15 amino acids. CDR1 is LNHNV and CDR2 is YYDKDF in the germline V gene (reference sequence). V was clipped by 5 bases and J by 0 bases, with 11 bases between them. The CDR3 region is CATSPDLLSYNEQFF. For the CDR3, the DNA is TGTGCCACCAGCCCGGACTTGCTCTCCTACAATGAGCAGTTCTTC.

The gene calls are TRBV11-2 and TRBJ2-3; D gene ambiguous. V lost 5 bases to trimming and J lost 0 bases, with 12 bases between them. The CDR3 totals 15 residues. The V gene's germline CDR1 is SGHAT and CDR2 FQNNGV. CDR3 amino acids: CASSLRSRSTDTQYF. The CDR3 DNA is TGTGCCAGCAGCCTTCGCTCGCGGAGCACAGATACGCAGTATTTT.

The gene calls are TRBV27 and TRBJ2-7; 13 nucleotides match TRBD2. CDR1 and CDR2 from the germline V gene are MNHEY and SMNVEV (reference sequence). The CDR3 sequence is 15 residues long. V shed 5 bases and J 7 bases; nucleotides not matched to a gene: 8. The CDR3 loop reads CASSLGLAGIGEQYF. In DNA form, the CDR3 reads TGTGCCAGCAGTCTGGGACTAGCGGGAATTGGGGAGCAGTACTTC.

The rearrangement uses TRBV10-3 and TRBJ1-2; 9 bases align to TRBD1. From germline, CDR1 is ENHRY and CDR2 SYGVKD. The CDR3 spans 14 residues. The ends lost 6 bases at V and 6 bases at J; junction bases unmatched: 8. The CDR3 is CAIRGTGTANGYTF. The DNA of the CDR3 is TGTGCCATCAGGGGGACAGGGACAGCTAATGGCTACACCTTC.

This chain joins TRBV6-5 and TRBJ2-2; TRBD1 agrees at 7 bases. After removal of 7 bases from V and 5 bases from J, the junction contained 10 bases not matched to a gene. CDR3 length: 15 residues. CDR1 is MNHEY, CDR2 SVGAGI, per germline. CDR3: CASTFWDSRTGELFF. CDR3 coding DNA: TGTGCCAGCACCTTTTGGGACAGTAGAACCGGGGAGCTGTTTTTT.

The chain combines TRBV20-1 with TRBJ2-3; weak D call: TRBD1 (5 bases). Germline loops: CDR1 DFQATT, CDR2 SNEGSKA (reference sequence). The germline V and J ends were trimmed by 3 bases and 0 bases, with 16 bases remaining between them. There are 16 residues in the CDR3. The CDR3 nucleotides read TGCAGTGCTAGTCCAGGGCTATTTTCTAGCACAGATACGCAGTATTTT. Protein: CSASPGLFSSTDTQYF.

The sample holds a few counts of this clone. The chain is built from TRBV4-1 and TRBJ1-2, with D possibly TRBD1 on 6 matching bases. Trimming stripped 0 bases from V and 4 bases from J, with 9 bases between. CDR3 size: 14 residues. Germline V lookup: CDR1 MGHRA, CDR2 YSYEKL. The chain's CDR3 is CASSQDTGLYGYTF. CDR3 sequence (DNA): TGCGCCAGCAGCCAAGACACAGGGCTCTATGGCTACACCTTC.

Turning to this clone: Sequence at one end of the junction differs from germline and may be a read error. The chain has TRBV7-7 and TRBJ2-1, with TRBD2 identical over 10 bases. The CDR3 is 18 amino acids. CDR1 and CDR2 (germline): SSHAT, FNYEAQ (reference sequence). In DNA form, the CDR3 reads TGTGCTAGCAGCTTAGAGGCTAGCGGGAGAGGGTCCTACAATGAGCAGTTCTTC. Its translation is CASSLEASGRGSYNEQFF.